Listed below are T cell receptor beta chains from one sample, sequenced in a study of siplizumab effects on memory and regulatory T cells. Using immunoSEQ multiplex PCR, the repertoire was profiled, and TCRdb retains in-frame clones only, with some absent. The sample has about 100,000 clones; just under 95% are singletons. The specimen sequenced was non-Treg CD4+ T cells sorted from blood. The receptors here all came from a human donor in good health. Both conserved end residues are part of each CDR3. The order of the fields is CDR3 length, D gene, V gene, J gene, clone size, CDR3 DNA, CDR3 protein. A D gene is named only where the DNA matches it firmly. Only some rows state a clone size, as once, few, many or a class for expanded clones.

18,TRBD2,TRBV4-2,TRBJ2-3,.,TGTGCCAGCAGCCAAGAGATTATGACTAGCGGGAGGGAAGGTACGCAGTATTTT,CASSQEIMTSGREGTQYF
13,.,TRBV19,TRBJ1-1,few,TGTGCCAGTAGCTTGACAGTGAACACTGAAGCTTTCTTT,CASSLTVNTEAFF
15,.,TRBV28,TRBJ1-6,.,TGTGCCAGCAGTTTCCAACTACACCCAAATTCACCCCTCCACTTT,CASSFQLHPNSPLHF
15,.,TRBV4-2,TRBJ1-1,.,TGTGCCAGCAGCCAAGGGGTGAGGGGTAACACTGAAGCTTTCTTT,CASSQGVRGNTEAFF
17,.,TRBV5-1,TRBJ2-7,.,TGCGCCAGCAGCCCGAGAGGGGGGTCTGACCCCCCTTCCGAGCAGTACTTC,CASSPRGGSDPPSEQYF
15,.,TRBV11-1,TRBJ2-5,few,TGTGCCAGCAGCTTAGACCAGGGAAGTCAAGAGACCCAGTACTTC,CASSLDQGSQETQYF
15,.,TRBV27,TRBJ2-5,.,TGTGCCAGCAGTTCCGGACAGAGGGTGAGGGAGACCCAGTACTTC,CASSSGQRVRETQYF
16,.,TRBV21-1,TRBJ2-5,.,TGTGCCAGCAGCTCTCACCGACTACGGGAGGAAGAGACCCAGTACTTC,CASSSHRLREEETQYF
15,TRBD1,TRBV19,TRBJ2-1,.,TGTGCCAGTAGTGAATTGGGACAGGGAAACAATGAGCAGTTCTTC,CASSELGQGNNEQFF
14,TRBD1,TRBV6-5,TRBJ1-2,once,TGTGCCAGCAGGCCCCGGGACAGGGTCCCTGGCTACACCTTC,CASRPRDRVPGYTF
15,.,TRBV5-8,TRBJ1-5,.,TGTGCCAGCATGCCGGGGTTCCTAGCTGCTCAGCCCCAGCATTTT,CASMPGFLAAQPQHF
17,.,TRBV5-5,TRBJ2-5,.,TGTGCCAGCAGCTTGACTAGGGGGTATCCGTACCAAGAGACCCAGTACTTC,CASSLTRGYPYQETQYF
13,.,TRBV11-3,TRBJ2-1,.,TGTGCCAGCAGCTTAGCGGGAAGGATCGGGCAGTTCTTC,CASSLAGRIGQFF
11,.,TRBV5-5,TRBJ2-1,.,TGTGCCAGCAGCTTGGGCAATGAGCAGTTCTTC,CASSLGNEQFF
12,.,TRBV7-8,TRBJ2-5,.,TGTGCCAGCAGCCCAATCGGGGAGACCCAGTACTTC,CASSPIGETQYF
14,.,TRBV18,TRBJ1-5,.,TGTGCCAGCTCACCAGCTGAGGGTAGTCAGCCCCAGCATTTT,CASSPAEGSQPQHF
14,.,TRBV28,TRBJ1-2,.,TGTGCCAGCAGTTTTTTGGGGATCATCTATGGCTACACCTTC,CASSFLGIIYGYTF
13,.,TRBV7-9,TRBJ1-2,.,TGTGCCAGCAGGCCAGGGGTGGGGTATGGCTACACCTTC,CASRPGVGYGYTF
15,TRBD2,TRBV11-3,TRBJ2-1,.,TGTGCCAGCAGCTTTAGACTAGCGGGAATTGATGAGCAGTTCTTC,CASSFRLAGIDEQFF
18,TRBD2,TRBV4-2,TRBJ2-1,once,TGTGCCAGCAGCCAAGATCTGGCGGGAGGATGGGGTTACAATGAGCAGTTCTTC,CASSQDLAGGWGYNEQFF
14,.,TRBV28,TRBJ1-5,.,TGTGCCAGCAGGGATTCGGGGAGCAATCAGCCCCAGCATTTT,CASRDSGSNQPQHF
14,.,TRBV5-6,TRBJ1-5,.,TGTGCCAGCAGCGCGGGGGGGAGGAATCAGCCCCAGCATTTT,CASSAGGRNQPQHF
14,.,TRBV30,TRBJ2-1,.,TGTGCCTGGAGTGTACGGACTTGGTACAATGAGCAGTTCTTC,CAWSVRTWYNEQFF
14,.,TRBV19,TRBJ1-4,.,TGTGCCAGTAGTATTTCCAGGGTTGATGAAAAACTGTTTTTT,CASSISRVDEKLFF
10,TRBD1,TRBV10-3,TRBJ2-1,.,TGTGCTTTCCGGGACAGGGGTAAGTTCTTC,CAFRDRGKFF
16,TRBD2,TRBV5-1,TRBJ2-1,.,TGCGCCAGCAGCTCGAGAACGGGAGGGACCTACAATGAGCAGTTCTTC,CASSSRTGGTYNEQFF
13,.,TRBV19,TRBJ2-3,once,TGTGCCAGTAACGGGGCAGTCACAGATACGCAGTATTTT,CASNGAVTDTQYF
14,.,TRBV9,TRBJ2-5,once,TGTGCCAGCAGCGTAGAACCCTCTAAGGGGACCCAGTACTTC,CASSVEPSKGTQYF
14,TRBD2,TRBV10-2,TRBJ2-5,.,TGCGCCAGCAGCCCGCCGGGACTACCAGAGACCCAGTACTTC,CASSPPGLPETQYF
16,TRBD2,TRBV28,TRBJ2-7,.,TGTGCCAGCAGTCCACTAGCGCAAGCCGGCTCCTACGAGCAGTACTTC,CASSPLAQAGSYEQYF
15,.,TRBV7-3,TRBJ1-3,.,TGTGCCAGCAGCCAAAACGGGTTTTCTGGAAACACCATATATTTT,CASSQNGFSGNTIYF
14,.,TRBV30,TRBJ2-7,.,TGTGCCTGGACCCCCCCGGGACCGCGTTACGAGCAGTACTTC,CAWTPPGPRYEQYF
15,.,TRBV19,TRBJ2-3,.,TGTGCCAGTAGTATGAGGGGCGGTACCACAGATACGCAGTATTTT,CASSMRGGTTDTQYF
13,TRBD1,TRBV6-1,TRBJ1-2,.,TGTGCCAGCCGACGTACAGGGGACCATGGCTACACCTTC,CASRRTGDHGYTF
14,TRBD1,TRBV30,TRBJ1-2,.,TGTGCCTGGATCGGGACAGGGACAAGCTATGGCTACACCTTC,CAWIGTGTSYGYTF
13,.,TRBV5-5,TRBJ1-2,.,TGTGCCAGCAGCTTGGGACCTCGGGATGGCTACACCTTC,CASSLGPRDGYTF
16,TRBD2,TRBV5-1,TRBJ2-1,.,TGCGCCAGCAGCTTCGCCGGGACTAGCGTCTACAATGAGCAGTTCTTC,CASSFAGTSVYNEQFF
12,TRBD2,TRBV19,TRBJ2-3,.,TGTGCCAGTAGCCCGGGGGGAGATACGCAGTATTTT,CASSPGGDTQYF
17,.,TRBV5-1,TRBJ1-2,.,TGCGCCAGCAGCTCAGCCCGGGACACTCGGGTAGGTGGTGGCTACACCTTC,CASSSARDTRVGGGYTF
14,TRBD1,TRBV19,TRBJ2-1,.,TGTGCCAGTAACAGGGACAGGGATAACAATGAGCAGTTCTTC,CASNRDRDNNEQFF
18,TRBD2,TRBV11-3,TRBJ2-3,.,TGTGCCAGCAGCTTAGGGACTAGCGGGAGAAGTGGCACAGATACGCAGTATTTT,CASSLGTSGRSGTDTQYF
17,TRBD1,TRBV7-8,TRBJ2-6,.,TGTGCCAGCAGCTCAAAGCTGGGACAGGGGGGGGCCAACGTCCTGACTTTC,CASSSKLGQGGANVLTF
15,TRBD1,TRBV5-1,TRBJ1-2,.,TGCGCCAGCAGCTGGGGGACAGGGACGGCGCTCGGCTACACCTTC,CASSWGTGTALGYTF
16,.,TRBV18,TRBJ1-6,.,TGTGCCAGCTCACCCTACGGGAAAGGGAGGAGTTCACCCCTCCACTTT,CASSPYGKGRSSPLHF
17,TRBD1,TRBV18,TRBJ1-1,.,TGTGCCAGCTCGAAAGTCCGATGGAGGGGGCGGGACACTGAAGCTTTCTTT,CASSKVRWRGRDTEAFF